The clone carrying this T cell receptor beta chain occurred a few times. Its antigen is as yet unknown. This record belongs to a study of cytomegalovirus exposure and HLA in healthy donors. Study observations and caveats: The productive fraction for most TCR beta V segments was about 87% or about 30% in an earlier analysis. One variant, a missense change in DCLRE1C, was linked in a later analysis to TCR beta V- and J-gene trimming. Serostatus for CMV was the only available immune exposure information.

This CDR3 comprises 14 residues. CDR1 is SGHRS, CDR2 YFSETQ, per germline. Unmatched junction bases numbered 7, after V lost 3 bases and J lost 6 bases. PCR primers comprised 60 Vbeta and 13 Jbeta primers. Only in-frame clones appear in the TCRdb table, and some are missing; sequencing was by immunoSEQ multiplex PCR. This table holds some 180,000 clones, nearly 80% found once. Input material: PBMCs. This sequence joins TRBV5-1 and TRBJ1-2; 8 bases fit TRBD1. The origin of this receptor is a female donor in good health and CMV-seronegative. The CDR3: CASSSRQGRDGYTF. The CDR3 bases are TGCGCCAGCAGCTCGAGACAGGGGAGGGATGGCTACACCTTC.